What follows describes a single TCR beta chain. Its antigen remains unidentified. Assay: immunoSEQ multiplex PCR; the TCRdb copy retains only in-frame clones and omits some. The sample includes 2,500,000 or so clones, just under 95% seen only once; the top ten take roughly 0.34%. The sample belongs to a study of shared clonotypes between healthy human individuals. Study-wide results and caveats: Estimated richness values were generally larger in naive subsets than in memory subsets.

This receptor was identified in a man between 18 and 29 years old in good health. Some clones in this sample may be carry-over from other donors' samples. The specimen sequenced was naive CD4+ T cells from PBMCs. As to subset: CD45RA+ positively selected.

CDR3 nucleotide sequence: TGCGCCAGCAGCTCGAACCCGGGACAGGGCTACGAGCAGTACTTC. Translated: CASSSNPGQGYEQYF. This sequence joins TRBV5-1 and TRBJ2-7; TRBD1 matches at 9 bases. Germline CDR1 SGHRS, CDR2 YFSETQ. The CDR3 contains 15 residues. The J segment lost 3 bases and the V segment lost 3 bases, leaving 7 bases of the junction unmatched.